The clone carrying this TCR beta chain came up a few times. The target antigen is unknown. Trimming left V 2 bases short and J 5 bases short, with 7 bases between. Germline V gene sequence: CDR1 SGDLS, CDR2 YYNGEE. The CDR3 contains 12 residues. The assay was immunoSEQ multiplex PCR, and TCRdb's table has in-frame clones only and misses some. The sample contains over 25,000 clones, none of them singletons. The entry originates in a study of T cells after posttransplantation cyclophosphamide. Broader study findings: Blood and skin or GI T cell repertoires showed limited TRB overlap.

The gene calls are TRBV9 and TRBJ1-2; D perhaps matches TRBD1 (5 bases). What was sequenced was PBMCs. The receptor was isolated from a woman between 55 and 75 years old in good health, CMV-negative, and a related stem cell transplant donor. The CDR3 nucleotides read TGTGCCAGCAGCGTCTCAGGGTATGGCTACACCTTC. The encoded protein is CASSVSGYGYTF. The full variable domain, completed using reference TRBV9 and TRBJ1-2, is DSGVTQTPKHLITATGQRVTLRCSPRSGDLSVYWYQQSLDQGLQFLIQYYNGEERAKGNILERFSAQQFPDLHSELNLSSLELGDSALYFCASSVSGYGYTFGSGTRLTVV.